This is a list of T cell receptor beta chains from one sample in a study of a mutant IDH1 vaccine in newly diagnosed glioma. Assay used: immunoSEQ multiplex PCR; TCRdb lists only in-frame clones, some missing. Of approximately 39,000 clones in the sample, 81% were seen once. No antigen is known for these receptors. This specimen consisted of PBMCs, obtained from a glioma patient whose treatment included an IDH1 peptide vaccine. Receptor source: a middle-aged man with glioma. The CDR3 runs from the conserved cysteine through the conserved F or W. Fields, in order: J gene, V gene, D gene, clone size, CDR3 protein, CDR3 DNA. D genes are given only for firm matches. Clone size is stated in some rows and not others, as once, few, many or a class when expanded.

>TRBJ2-3|TRBV5-1|.|.
CASSPDVTSTDTQYF
TGCGCCAGCAGCCCGGACGTAACTAGCACAGATACGCAGTATTTT
>TRBJ1-5|TRBV19|.|few
CASSIGVSSGQPQHF
TGTGCCAGTAGTATAGGGGTCAGCTCGGGGCAGCCCCAGCATTTT
>TRBJ2-1|TRBV5-1|.|.
CASSLDTSINEQFF
TGCGCCAGCAGCTTGGATACTAGCATCAATGAGCAGTTCTTC
>TRBJ1-1|TRBV7-2|.|.
CASSLGGALSTEAFF
TGTGCCAGCAGCTTGGGGGGGGCGCTGAGCACTGAAGCTTTCTTT
>TRBJ1-1|TRBV9|.|.
CASSVQANTEAFF
TGTGCCAGCAGCGTCCAGGCCAACACTGAAGCTTTCTTT
>TRBJ2-2|TRBV4-2|.|once
CASRQPGQGGNTGELFF
TGTGCCAGCAGACAACCAGGGCAGGGGGGGAACACCGGGGAGCTGTTTTTT
>TRBJ2-1|TRBV4-2|TRBD2|.
CASRGAGALNEQFF
TGTGCCAGCAGGGGAGCGGGGGCACTCAATGAGCAGTTCTTC
>TRBJ2-2|TRBV18|TRBD2|.
CASSPLAGENTGELFF
TGTGCCAGCTCACCACTGGCGGGGGAGAACACCGGGGAGCTGTTTTTT
>TRBJ1-1|TRBV11-2|TRBD1|.
CASSLRGTGGAATEAFF
TGTGCCAGCAGCTTACGCGGGACAGGGGGCGCGGCCACTGAAGCTTTCTTT
>TRBJ2-7|TRBV7-2|TRBD2|.
CASSLGGGRALYEQYF
TGTGCCAGCAGCTTAGGCGGCGGGAGGGCCCTCTACGAGCAGTACTTC
>TRBJ2-6|TRBV19|.|.
CASSILLDGANVLTF
TGTGCCAGTAGTATCCTTCTGGATGGGGCCAACGTCCTGACTTTC
>TRBJ1-2|TRBV4-2|.|.
CASSPLTGHYGYTF
TGTGCCAGCAGCCCCCTGACAGGACACTATGGCTACACCTTC
>TRBJ1-3|TRBV19|.|few
CASSKGSSGNTIYF
TGTGCCAGTAGTAAGGGGAGCTCTGGAAACACCATATATTTT
>TRBJ2-7|TRBV6-1|.|.
CASSDRQAYEQYF
TGTGCCAGCAGTGATAGGCAGGCCTACGAGCAGTACTTC
>TRBJ1-6|TRBV5-6|.|.
CASSLTYRRNNSPLHF
TGTGCCAGCAGCTTGACGTATCGGAGAAATAATTCACCCCTCCACTTT
>TRBJ1-5|TRBV19|TRBD1|.
CASATGGSNQPQHF
TGTGCCAGTGCCACAGGGGGCAGCAATCAGCCCCAGCATTTT
>TRBJ1-6|TRBV30|.|.
CAWSPPLTRGLYVALHF
TGTGCCTGGAGTCCTCCCCTCACACGGGGGCTTTATGTAGCCCTCCACTTT
>TRBJ2-3|TRBV12-5|TRBD1|.
CASGPGTGNTDTQYF
TGTGCTAGTGGTCCCGGGACAGGGAACACAGATACGCAGTATTTT
>TRBJ2-1|TRBV5-1|TRBD2|once
CASSLGGLAGEGNEQFF
TGCGCCAGCAGCTTGGGGGGACTAGCGGGAGAAGGCAATGAGCAGTTCTTC
>TRBJ2-3|TRBV6-5|TRBD2|.
CASSYSSGGTLLF
TGTGCCAGCAGTTACTCAAGCGGGGGGACCCTACTTTTT
>TRBJ2-3|TRBV19|TRBD2|.
CASSRLAVTDTQYF
TGTGCCAGTAGTAGACTAGCGGTAACAGATACGCAGTATTTT
>TRBJ1-1|TRBV6-1|.|few
CASSSSGNTEAFF
TGTGCCAGCAGTTCATCGGGGAACACTGAAGCTTTCTTT
>TRBJ2-7|TRBV5-6|TRBD1|.
CASSSYRDRGQYEQYF
TGTGCCAGCAGCTCGTACCGGGACAGGGGCCAATACGAGCAGTACTTC
>TRBJ2-2|TRBV9|.|.
CASSVALGAGNTGELFF
TGTGCCAGCAGCGTAGCTTTGGGGGCCGGGAACACCGGGGAGCTGTTTTTT
>TRBJ2-1|TRBV5-6|.|once
CASSLGTSVLEQFF
TGTGCCAGCAGCTTGGGGACGTCGGTTCTTGAGCAGTTCTTC
>TRBJ2-7|TRBV19|TRBD1|.
CASSKPGQGASYEQYF
TGTGCCAGTAGTAAGCCAGGACAGGGGGCTTCCTACGAGCAGTACTTC
>TRBJ2-3|TRBV7-3|TRBD2|.
CASRLREQGGRKADTQYF
TGTGCCAGCAGATTAAGGGAGCAGGGCGGGAGGAAGGCAGATACGCAGTATTTT
>TRBJ1-2|TRBV19|.|.
CASSITRTDGYTF
TGTGCCAGTAGTATTACCAGGACTGATGGCTACACCTTC
>TRBJ2-5|TRBV29-1|.|.
CSVEDPGGVETQYF
TGCAGCGTTGAAGATCCCGGAGGGGTGGAGACCCAGTACTTC
>TRBJ2-5|TRBV5-5|.|.
CASSQVRGPETQYF
TGTGCCAGCAGCCAGGTTCGGGGGCCAGAGACCCAGTACTTC
>TRBJ2-7|TRBV11-3|TRBD2|.
CASSREGAGEQYF
TGTGCCAGCAGCCGGGAGGGTGCTGGGGAGCAGTACTTC
>TRBJ2-1|TRBV18|TRBD2|few
CASRSPGLTYNEQFF
TGTGCCAGCCGATCCCCGGGACTAACCTACAATGAGCAGTTCTTC
>TRBJ2-1|TRBV10-2|.|.
CASSLLGKGNEQFF
TGCGCCAGCAGTTTACTAGGAAAGGGCAATGAGCAGTTCTTC
>TRBJ1-3|TRBV9|.|.
CASRGGSGNTIYF
TGTGCCAGCAGGGGAGGTTCTGGAAACACCATATATTTT
>TRBJ2-1|TRBV19|.|.
CASSPVLWDEQFF
TGTGCCAGTAGTCCGGTCCTCTGGGATGAGCAGTTCTTC
>TRBJ2-2|TRBV29-1|.|.
CSVEVQVDGELFF
TGCAGCGTTGAGGTCCAGGTAGACGGGGAGCTGTTTTTT
>TRBJ2-5|TRBV9|TRBD2|.
CASSPSGVQETQYF
TGTGCCAGCAGCCCTAGCGGGGTACAAGAGACCCAGTACTTC
>TRBJ2-5|TRBV10-3|TRBD2|.
CAIRGTSWETQYF
TGTGCCATCAGGGGGACTAGCTGGGAGACCCAGTACTTC
>TRBJ2-1|TRBV2|.|.
CASEPSFAVVPYYNEQFF
TGTGCCAGCGAACCCAGCTTCGCGGTAGTTCCCTACTACAATGAGCAGTTCTTC
>TRBJ2-7|TRBV2|.|.
CASKMGYEQYF
TGTGCCAGCAAGATGGGCTACGAGCAGTACTTC
>TRBJ2-7|TRBV5-6|.|once
CASSLGGGQHEQYF
TGTGCCAGCAGCTTGGGTGGAGGTCAACACGAGCAGTACTTC
>TRBJ2-7|TRBV2|.|once
CASREYQGLIF
TGTGCCAGCAGAGAATACCAAGGTCTGATATTC
>TRBJ1-5|TRBV5-6|TRBD1|.
CASSHNRDRNQPQHF
TGTGCCAGCAGCCACAACCGGGACAGAAATCAGCCCCAGCATTTT